The clone carrying this TCR beta chain occurred a few times. The table came from immunoSEQ multiplex PCR; TCRdb's copy has only in-frame clones and leaves some out. The table shows around 300,000 clones, with around 86% occurring only once. The recovered donors of Cohort 3 showed two negative PCRs, clearance, or symptom resolution. This sample stems from a study of blood T cell repertoires in COVID-19. Study in general: Both acute and convalescent COVID-19 samples were obtained from the United States, Italy and Spain.

The germline V gene has CDR1 MNHEY and CDR2 SMNVEV (reference sequence). CDR3 size: 11 residues. Trimming removed 7 bases from V and 13 bases from J; junction bases left unmatched: 7. V gene TRBV27 combines with J gene TRBJ2-3; 8 bases are shared with TRBD2. The sequenced material came from PBMCs or T cells enriched from blood (not recorded which). This clonotype was obtained from a woman aged 18-35 years who had recovered from COVID-19. Written as DNA, the CDR3 is TGTGCCAGCACGGGGGGGACTACCGAGTATTTT. Translating gives CASTGGTTEYF.